The T cell receptor (beta chain) under discussion was sequenced for a study of blood T cell repertoires in COVID-19. About the research overall: The samples span acute and convalescent COVID-19 from the United States, Italy and Spain.

Germline CDR1 and CDR2: MNHEY and SVGEGT. V was pared by 5 bases and J by 5 bases, with 8 bases of the junction left unmatched. The length of the CDR3 is 15 residues. Profiling relied on immunoSEQ multiplex PCR, and the TCRdb table lists in-frame clones only, not all of them. The sample carries over 45,000 clones, around 83% recorded once. Material: peripheral blood. The clonotype comes from a man between 60 and 75 years old with active COVID-19. The V call is TRBV6-2 or TRBV6-3, the J call TRBJ2-1; TRBD2 matches at 8 bases. Written as DNA, the CDR3 is TGTGCCAGCAGTCCCTCACTAGCGGAGCACAATGAGCAGTTCTTC. Residues: CASSPSLAEHNEQFF.